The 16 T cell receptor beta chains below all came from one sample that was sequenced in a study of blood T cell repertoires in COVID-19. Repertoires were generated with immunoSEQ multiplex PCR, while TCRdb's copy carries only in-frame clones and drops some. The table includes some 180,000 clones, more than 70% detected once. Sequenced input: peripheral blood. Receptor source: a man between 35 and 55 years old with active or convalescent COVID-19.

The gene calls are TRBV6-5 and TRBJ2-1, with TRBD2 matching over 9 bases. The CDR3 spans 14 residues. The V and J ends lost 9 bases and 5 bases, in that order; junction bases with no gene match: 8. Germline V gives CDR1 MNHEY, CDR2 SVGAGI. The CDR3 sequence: CASSNSGGNNEQFF. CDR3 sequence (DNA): TGTGCCAGTTCTAATAGCGGGGGAAACAATGAGCAGTTCTTC.

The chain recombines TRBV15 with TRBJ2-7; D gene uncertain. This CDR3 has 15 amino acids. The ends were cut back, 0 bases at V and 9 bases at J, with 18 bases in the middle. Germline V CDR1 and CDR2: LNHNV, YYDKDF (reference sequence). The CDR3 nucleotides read TGTGCCACCAGCAGAGATCTTGGGCAGTTCGTTCGGCAGTACTTC. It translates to CATSRDLGQFVRQYF.

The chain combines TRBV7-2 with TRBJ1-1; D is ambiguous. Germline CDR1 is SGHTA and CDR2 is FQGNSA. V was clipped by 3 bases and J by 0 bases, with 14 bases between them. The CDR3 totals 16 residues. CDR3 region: CASSFGAQRLNTEAFF. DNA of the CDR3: TGTGCCAGCAGCTTTGGAGCCCAGCGCCTGAACACTGAAGCTTTCTTT. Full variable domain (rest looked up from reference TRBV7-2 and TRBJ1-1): GAGVSQSPSNKVTEKGKDVELRCDPISGHTALYWYRQSLGQGLEFLIYFQGNSAPDKSGLPSDRFSAERTGGSVSTLTIQRTQQEDSAVYLCASSFGAQRLNTEAFFGQGTRLTVV.

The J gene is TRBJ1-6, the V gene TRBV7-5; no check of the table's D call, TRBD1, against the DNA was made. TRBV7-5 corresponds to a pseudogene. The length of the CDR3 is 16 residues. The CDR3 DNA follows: TGTGCCAGAAGCAACAGGGCGAGCTCCTATAATTCACCCCTCCACTTT. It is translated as CARSNRASSYNSPLHF.

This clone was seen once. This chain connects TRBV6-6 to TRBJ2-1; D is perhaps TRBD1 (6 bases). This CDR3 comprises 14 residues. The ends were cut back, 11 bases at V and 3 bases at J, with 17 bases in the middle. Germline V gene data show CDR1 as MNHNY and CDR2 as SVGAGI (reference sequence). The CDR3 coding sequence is TGTGCCGCTCGAAGGGACACTCTCTACAATGAGCAGTTCTTC. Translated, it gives CAARRDTLYNEQFF.

The CDR3 sequence is CASSRTEGKHGYTF. The CDR3, as DNA: TGTGCCAGCAGCAGAACAGAGGGAAAGCATGGCTACACCTTC. The chain carries TRBV2 and TRBJ1-2; D call uncertain. The V end lost 6 bases, the J end lost 6 bases, and 17 bases lay between the germline ends. There are 14 residues in the CDR3. Germline CDR1 and CDR2: SNHLY and FYNNEI.

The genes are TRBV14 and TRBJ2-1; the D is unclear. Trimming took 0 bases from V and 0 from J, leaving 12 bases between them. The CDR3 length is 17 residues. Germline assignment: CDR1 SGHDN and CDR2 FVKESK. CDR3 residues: CASSQDSWARSYNEQFF. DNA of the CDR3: TGTGCCAGCAGCCAAGATAGTTGGGCACGCTCCTACAATGAGCAGTTCTTC.

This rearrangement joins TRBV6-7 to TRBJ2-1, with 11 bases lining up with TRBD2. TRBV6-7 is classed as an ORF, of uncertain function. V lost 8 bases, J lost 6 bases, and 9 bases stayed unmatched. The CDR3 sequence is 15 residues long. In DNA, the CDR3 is TGTGCCAGCGGGATAGCGGGGGGGTTGGGCAATGAGCAGTTCTTC. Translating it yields CASGIAGGLGNEQFF.

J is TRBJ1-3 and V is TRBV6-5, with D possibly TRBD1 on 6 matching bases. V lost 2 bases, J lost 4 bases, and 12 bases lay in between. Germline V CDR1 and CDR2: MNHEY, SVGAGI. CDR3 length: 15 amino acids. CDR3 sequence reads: CASSYTSGVGNTIYF. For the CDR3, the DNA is TGTGCCAGCAGTTACACCTCAGGGGTAGGAAACACCATATATTTT.

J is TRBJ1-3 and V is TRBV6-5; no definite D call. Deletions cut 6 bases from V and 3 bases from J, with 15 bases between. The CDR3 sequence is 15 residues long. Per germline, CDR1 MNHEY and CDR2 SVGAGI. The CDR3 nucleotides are TGTGCCAGCAGCCTTGGGAGTGAGCTTGGAAACACCATATATTTT. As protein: CASSLGSELGNTIYF.

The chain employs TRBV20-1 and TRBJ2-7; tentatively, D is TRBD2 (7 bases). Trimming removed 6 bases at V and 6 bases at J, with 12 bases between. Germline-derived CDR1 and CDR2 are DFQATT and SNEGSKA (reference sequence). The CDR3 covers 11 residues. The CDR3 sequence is CSAPRGAEQYF. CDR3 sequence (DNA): TGCAGTGCCCCCCGGGGGGCCGAGCAGTACTTC.

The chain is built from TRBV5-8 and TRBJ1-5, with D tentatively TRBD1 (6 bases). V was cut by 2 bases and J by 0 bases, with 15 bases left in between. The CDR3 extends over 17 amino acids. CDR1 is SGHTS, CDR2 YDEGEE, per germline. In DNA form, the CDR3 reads TGTGCCAGCAGCTTCCTACGCAGGGGCTATAGCAATCAGCCCCAGCATTTT. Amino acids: CASSFLRRGYSNQPQHF.

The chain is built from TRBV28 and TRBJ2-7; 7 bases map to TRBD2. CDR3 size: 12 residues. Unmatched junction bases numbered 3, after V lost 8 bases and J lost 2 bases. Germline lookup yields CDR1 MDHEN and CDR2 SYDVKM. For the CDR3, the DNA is TGTGCCAGCGCTGGGAGGGCCTACGAGCAGTACTTC. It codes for CASAGRAYEQYF.

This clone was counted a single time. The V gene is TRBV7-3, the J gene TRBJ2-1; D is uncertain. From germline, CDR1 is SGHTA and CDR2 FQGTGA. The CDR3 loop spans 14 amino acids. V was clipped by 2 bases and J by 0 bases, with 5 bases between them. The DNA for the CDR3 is TGTGCCAGCAGCTTACGGAGCTCCTACAATGAGCAGTTCTTC. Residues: CASSLRSSYNEQFF.

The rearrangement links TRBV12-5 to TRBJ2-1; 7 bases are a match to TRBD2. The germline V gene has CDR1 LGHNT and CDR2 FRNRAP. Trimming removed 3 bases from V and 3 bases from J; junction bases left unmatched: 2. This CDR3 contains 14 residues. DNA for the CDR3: TGTGCTAGTGGTTTAGGACTAGTCTACAATGAGCAGTTCTTC. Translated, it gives CASGLGLVYNEQFF.

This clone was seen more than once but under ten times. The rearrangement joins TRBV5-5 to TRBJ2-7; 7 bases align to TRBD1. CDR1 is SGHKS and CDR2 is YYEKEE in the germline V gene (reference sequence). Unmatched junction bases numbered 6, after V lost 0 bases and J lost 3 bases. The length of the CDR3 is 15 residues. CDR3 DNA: TGTGCCAGCAGCTTGGTTTCCGCAGGGGGCTACGAGCAGTACTTC. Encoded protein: CASSLVSAGGYEQYF.